A selection of T cell receptor beta chains follows, all from one sample in a study of blood T cell repertoires in COVID-19. Data came from immunoSEQ multiplex PCR; TCRdb stores just in-frame clones and leaves some out. The sample includes 180,000 or so clones, about 82% of them seen just once. The material sequenced was PBMCs or T cells enriched from blood (not recorded which). The receptors shown here come from a man in his forties with acute COVID-19. CDR3s include the opening cysteine and the closing phenylalanine or tryptophan. A D gene is named only where the DNA matches it firmly.

j_call: TRBJ2-3
d_call: TRBD2
v_call: TRBV5-4
cdr3_aa: CASSLPAGGGSGDTQYF

j_call: TRBJ2-1
d_call: -
v_call: TRBV19
cdr3_aa: CASTPKRLSNEQFF

j_call: TRBJ1-6
d_call: TRBD1
v_call: TRBV27
cdr3_aa: CASSYATGKSPLHF

j_call: TRBJ1-3
d_call: TRBD1
v_call: TRBV14
cdr3_aa: CASSQAGQGYTIYF

j_call: TRBJ2-2
d_call: -
v_call: TRBV10-1
cdr3_aa: CASSEFRGLGTGELFF

j_call: TRBJ2-7
d_call: TRBD2
v_call: TRBV27
cdr3_aa: CASGRDYLYEQYF

j_call: TRBJ2-6
d_call: -
v_call: TRBV7-9
cdr3_aa: CASSTGQSSGANVLTF

j_call: TRBJ1-2
d_call: -
v_call: TRBV5-1
cdr3_aa: CASSLGTNGYTF

j_call: TRBJ1-5
d_call: -
v_call: TRBV12-3/TRBV12-4
cdr3_aa: CASSQIGRRPQHF

j_call: TRBJ1-4
d_call: -
v_call: TRBV14
cdr3_aa: CASSHTRGPSEKLFF